These 12 T cell receptor beta chains share one sample of origin, sequenced in a study of cytomegalovirus exposure and HLA in healthy donors. Use of 60 Vbeta and 13 Jbeta primers characterized the PCR. Assay: immunoSEQ multiplex PCR; the TCRdb copy retains only in-frame clones and omits some. The repertoire consists of 180,000 or so clones, with roughly 75% occurring once and the leading ten covering about 7.7%. The sequenced sample was PBMCs. Every receptor here comes from a middle-aged woman in good health and CMV-seropositive.

This chain connects TRBV5-1 to TRBJ2-3, with 11 bases that match TRBD2. The CDR3 is made up of 16 amino acids. Unmatched junction bases numbered 5, after V lost 4 bases and J lost 1 base. Germline CDR1 is SGHRS and CDR2 is YFSETQ. The CDR3 region has the DNA TGCGCCAGCAGCACGACGACTAGCGGGGGCACAGATACGCAGTATTTT. Its translation: CASSTTTSGGTDTQYF.

CDR3 protein: CASSPRGTLVCDEQYF. For the CDR3, the DNA is TGTGCCAGCAGCCCTCGGGGGACCCTCGTCTGCGACGAGCAGTACTTC. The chain couples TRBV21-1 to TRBJ2-7; the table's D call TRBD2 went unverified against the DNA. TRBV21-1 is shown as a pseudogene. The CDR3 sequence is 16 residues long.

This clone was seen a handful of times. The chain employs TRBV15 and TRBJ2-7; TRBD2 aligns across 8 bases. Trimming cost V 4 bases and J 6 bases; bases outside gene matches: 11. Germline V CDR1 and CDR2: LNHNV, YYDKDF (reference sequence). The CDR3 contains 15 residues. The CDR3 DNA reads as TGTGCCACCAGCATTATCAGCGGGAGCCCGGTCGAGCAGTACTTC. It encodes CATSIISGSPVEQYF.

The V and J genes are TRBV10-1 and TRBJ2-7, with 7 positions matching TRBD1. The ends lost 6 bases at V and 4 bases at J; junction bases unmatched: 9. The V gene's germline CDR1 is WNHNN and CDR2 SYGVQD (reference sequence). This CDR3 is built from 14 residues. Here the CDR3 reads CASSAPGTAYEQYF. The CDR3 coding sequence is TGCGCCAGCAGCGCCCCTGGGACAGCGTACGAGCAGTACTTC.

The V and J genes are TRBV6-5 and TRBJ1-1; unclear D gene. CDR1 MNHEY and CDR2 SVGAGI come from the germline V gene. V was clipped by 6 bases and J by 8 bases, with 16 bases between them. The length of the CDR3 is 13 residues. CDR3 residues: CASSLSRTGEAFF. DNA for the CDR3: TGTGCCAGCAGCCTATCTCGAACCGGGGAAGCTTTCTTT.

V usage is TRBV30 and J usage is TRBJ2-1, with a weak D call TRBD2 (5 bases). Trimming took 2 bases from V and 3 from J, leaving 11 bases between them. The CDR3 is made up of 14 amino acids. The germline gives CDR1 GTSNPN, CDR2 SVGIG (reference sequence). CDR3 coding DNA: TGTGCCTGGAGTTGGAACGGGAACTACAATGAGCAGTTCTTC. It translates to CAWSWNGNYNEQFF.

The V call is TRBV5-6, the J call TRBJ2-7, with TRBD1 matching 10 bases. The CDR3 loop spans 14 amino acids. V trimming: 6 bases; J trimming: 3 bases; junction bases outside the gene matches: 6. Germline V CDR1 and CDR2: SGHDT, YYEEEE. CDR3 bases: TGTGCCAGCAAACCCGGGACAGGGGACTACGAGCAGTACTTC. Its translation: CASKPGTGDYEQYF. Looking up the rest from reference TRBV5-6 and TRBJ2-7 gives the full variable domain: DAGVTQSPTHLIKTRGQQVTLRCSPKSGHDTVSWYQQALGQGPQFIFQYYEEEERQRGNFPDRFSGHQFPNYSSELNVNALLLGDSALYLCASKPGTGDYEQYFGPGTRLTVT.

J is TRBJ2-3 and V is TRBV5-8; tentatively, D is TRBD2 (5 bases). This CDR3 has 15 amino acids. Looked up from germline, CDR1 is SGHTS and CDR2 is YDEGEE. V lost 1 base and J 6 bases, leaving 15 bases between the germline ends. Written as DNA, the CDR3 is TGTGCCAGCAGCTTGCGGGGAAAGCTGAGGGATACGCAGTATTTT. It encodes CASSLRGKLRDTQYF.

This clone was detected a few times. The DNA of the CDR3 is TGTGCCAGCAGTTCGCCCCCGGGACAGGGGGCTTACGAGCAGTACTTC. Amino acid sequence: CASSSPPGQGAYEQYF. The chain is built from TRBV28 and TRBJ2-7; 12 positions agree with TRBD1. The germline V gene encodes CDR1 MDHEN and CDR2 SYDVKM. V lost 4 bases and J lost 4; bases outside the gene matches: 8. This CDR3 contains 16 residues. Using reference TRBV28 and TRBJ2-7 for the parts outside the CDR3, the full variable domain is DVKVTQSSRYLVKRTGEKVFLECVQDMDHENMFWYRQDPGLGLRLIYFSYDVKMKEKGDIPEGYSVSREKKERFSLILESASTNQTSMYLCASSSPPGQGAYEQYFGPGTRLTVT.

The CDR3 protein is CASSIGYGGTEAFF. The CDR3 coding sequence is TGTGCCAGTAGTATTGGTTACGGGGGCACTGAAGCTTTCTTT. This chain uses TRBV19 with TRBJ1-1; D possibly corresponds to TRBD1 (5 bases). The V end was cut by 3 bases, the J end by 4 bases, with 12 bases between. Looked up from germline, CDR1 is LNHDA and CDR2 is SQIVND (reference sequence). There are 14 residues in the CDR3.

Here the CDR3 DNA reads TGTGCCAGCAGACAAGGACTAGAAAGGGCCTATGAGCAGTTCTTC. As protein: CASRQGLERAYEQFF. V usage is TRBV5-5 and J usage is TRBJ2-1; 7 nucleotides align to TRBD2. Losses at the gene ends were 5 bases for V and 8 bases for J; bases not matched to a gene: 13. Germline CDR1 is SGHKS and CDR2 is YYEKEE (reference sequence). The CDR3 totals 15 residues.

This chain connects TRBV6-5 to TRBJ2-7, with D possibly matching TRBD1 (6 bases). This CDR3 has 15 amino acids. V was clipped by 0 bases and J by 2 bases, with 11 bases between them. Germline V gives CDR1 MNHEY, CDR2 SVGAGI. DNA for the CDR3: TGTGCCAGCAGTTACTCGAGAGGACAGACCTACGAGCAGTACTTC. Protein: CASSYSRGQTYEQYF.